This T cell receptor (beta chain) stems from a study of blood T cell repertoires in COVID-19. Study context: The United States, Italy and Spain supplied acute and convalescent COVID-19 samples. T cells, B-cell-depleted T cells, or PBMCs supplied cDNA or gDNA.

Profiling relied on immunoSEQ multiplex PCR, and the TCRdb table lists in-frame clones only, not all of them. The sample records 410,000 or so clones, approximately 91% being singletons. Germline CDR1 SGHKS, CDR2 YYEKEE (reference sequence). V dropped 0 bases and J dropped 4; count of bases not matched to a gene: 7. The CDR3 loop spans 16 amino acids. This TCR was sampled from a woman aged 40 to 55 with COVID-19, enrolled during active disease. This rearrangement joins TRBV5-5 to TRBJ2-7; 10 positions agree with TRBD1. The sequencing sample was made of peripheral blood. The CDR3, as DNA: TGTGCCAGCAGCTTGGGGGGACAGGGGAGTGTTTACGAGCAGTACTTC. Protein sequence: CASSLGGQGSVYEQYF.